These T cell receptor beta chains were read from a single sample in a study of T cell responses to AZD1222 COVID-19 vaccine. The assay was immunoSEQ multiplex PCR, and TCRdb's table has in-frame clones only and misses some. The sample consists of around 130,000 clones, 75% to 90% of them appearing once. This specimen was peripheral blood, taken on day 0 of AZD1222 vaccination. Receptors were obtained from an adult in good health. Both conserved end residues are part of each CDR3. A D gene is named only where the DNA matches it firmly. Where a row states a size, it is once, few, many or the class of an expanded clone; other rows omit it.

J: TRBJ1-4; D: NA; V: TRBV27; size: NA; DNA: TGTGCCAGCAGTCTGACAGCGGGGTCTGAAAAACTGTTTTTT; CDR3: CASSLTAGSEKLFF
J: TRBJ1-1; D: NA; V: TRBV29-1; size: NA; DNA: TGCAGCGTTGGGACTTGGACTGAAGCTTTCTTT; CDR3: CSVGTWTEAFF
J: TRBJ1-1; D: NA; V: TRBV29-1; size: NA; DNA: TGCAGCGTTGGGGGCAGAACAAGGCGGACTGAAGCTTTCTTT; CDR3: CSVGGRTRRTEAFF
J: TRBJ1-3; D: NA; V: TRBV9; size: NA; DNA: TGTGCCAGCAGCGTTGGGCAGGGAACCTCTGGAAACACCATATATTTT; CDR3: CASSVGQGTSGNTIYF
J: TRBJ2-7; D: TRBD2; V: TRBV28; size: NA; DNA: TGTGCCAGCACCCCTCTGGCTAGCGGGGGTTACTACGAGCAGTACTTC; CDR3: CASTPLASGGYYEQYF
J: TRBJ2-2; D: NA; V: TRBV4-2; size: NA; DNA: TGTGCCAGCAGCCAAGACCCCGAACTTGGGTACACCGGGGAGCTGTTTTTT; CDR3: CASSQDPELGYTGELFF
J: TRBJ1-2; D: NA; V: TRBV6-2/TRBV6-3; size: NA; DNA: TGTGCCAGCAGTTACGTTCGGGGGCGAGAGGGGTATGGCTACACCTTC; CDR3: CASSYVRGREGYGYTF
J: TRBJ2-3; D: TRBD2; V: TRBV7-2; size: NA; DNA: TGTGCCAGCAGCTTAATCGGGGGGGTGGGCACAGATACGCAGTATTTT; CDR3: CASSLIGGVGTDTQYF
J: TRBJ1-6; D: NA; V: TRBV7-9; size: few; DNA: TGTGCCAGCAGCTCTCGACAGTATAATTCACCCCTCCACTTT; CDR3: CASSSRQYNSPLHF
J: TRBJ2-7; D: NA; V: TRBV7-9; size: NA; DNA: TGTGCCAGCAGCTGGCCCCCAGGCGTCTCCTACGAGCAGTACTTC; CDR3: CASSWPPGVSYEQYF
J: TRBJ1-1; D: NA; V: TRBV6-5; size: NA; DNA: TGTGCCAGCAGTTCGAATTACCCCATGCCGGGGACTGAAGCTTTCTTT; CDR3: CASSSNYPMPGTEAFF
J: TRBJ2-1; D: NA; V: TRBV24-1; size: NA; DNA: TGTGCCACCAGTGACCCCCCCGGGGGTCACAATGAGCAGTTCTTC; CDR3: CATSDPPGGHNEQFF
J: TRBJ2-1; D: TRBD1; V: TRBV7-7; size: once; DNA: TGTGCCAGCAGTCAACAGGGGAGCTCCTACAATGAGCAGTTCTTC; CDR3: CASSQQGSSYNEQFF
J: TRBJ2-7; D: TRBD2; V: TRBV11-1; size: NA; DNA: TGTGCCAGCAGCCCGGGACTAGCCCTCTCCTACGAGCAGTACTTC; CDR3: CASSPGLALSYEQYF
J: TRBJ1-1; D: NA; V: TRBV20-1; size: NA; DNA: TGCAGTGCTAGTGGGGGCCCTGAAGCTTTCTTT; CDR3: CSASGGPEAFF
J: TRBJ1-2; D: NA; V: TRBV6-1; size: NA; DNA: TGTGCCAGCAGTGACGTGCGAACTGGTTATAACTATGGCTACACCTTC; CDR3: CASSDVRTGYNYGYTF
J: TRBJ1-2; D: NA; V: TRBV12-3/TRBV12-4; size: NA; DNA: TGTGCCAGCAGCAGGGGAACTAACTATGGCTACACCTTC; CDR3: CASSRGTNYGYTF
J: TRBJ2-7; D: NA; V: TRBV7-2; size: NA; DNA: TGTGCCAGCAGCTTAGGCGGGACAACCTTCTACGAGCAGTACTTC; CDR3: CASSLGGTTFYEQYF
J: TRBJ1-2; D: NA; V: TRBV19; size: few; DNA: TGTGCCAGCACGAAAACAAACAGGGAAGCTAACTATGGCTACACCTTC; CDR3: CASTKTNREANYGYTF
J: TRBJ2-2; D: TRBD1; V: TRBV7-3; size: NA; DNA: TGTGCCACCAGGGGGCCCACCGGGGAGCTGTTTTTT; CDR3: CATRGPTGELFF
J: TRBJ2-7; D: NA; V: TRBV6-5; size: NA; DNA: TGTGCCAGCATCGCAGGGTTCCTTTCCTACGAGCAGTACTTC; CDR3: CASIAGFLSYEQYF
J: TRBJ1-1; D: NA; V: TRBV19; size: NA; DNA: TGTGCCAGTAGTTGGGTCCGGGGTGGACGCACTGAAGCTTTCTTT; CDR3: CASSWVRGGRTEAFF
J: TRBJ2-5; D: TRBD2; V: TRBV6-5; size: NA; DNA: TGTGCCTCTTCTGGACTAGTCCAAGAGACCCAGTACTTC; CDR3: CASSGLVQETQYF
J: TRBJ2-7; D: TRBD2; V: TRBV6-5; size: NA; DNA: TGTGCCAGCCGGGGGGTCACCCCCTACGAGCAGTACTTC; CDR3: CASRGVTPYEQYF
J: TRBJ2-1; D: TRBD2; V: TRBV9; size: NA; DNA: TGTGCCAGCAGCGTTCTAGCGGGGTCAAACAATGAGCAGTTCTTC; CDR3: CASSVLAGSNNEQFF
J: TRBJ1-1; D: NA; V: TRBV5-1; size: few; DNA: TGCGCCAGCAGCCCCCAAGAAGGGGGTGACACTGAAGCTTTCTTT; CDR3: CASSPQEGGDTEAFF
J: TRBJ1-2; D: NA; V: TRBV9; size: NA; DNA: TGTGCCAGCAGCGTAGCTCGGGGGGGGCGCTATGGCTACACCTTC; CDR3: CASSVARGGRYGYTF
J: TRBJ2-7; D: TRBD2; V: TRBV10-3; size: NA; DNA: TGTGCCATCAGTGTATTAGGGACTAGGGGGTACGAGCAGTACTTC; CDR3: CAISVLGTRGYEQYF
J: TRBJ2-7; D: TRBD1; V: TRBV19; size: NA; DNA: TGTGCCAGTAAAGAATTCGGGACAGCCTACGAGCAGTACTTC; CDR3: CASKEFGTAYEQYF
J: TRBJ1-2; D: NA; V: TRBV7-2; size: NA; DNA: TGTGCCAGCAGCTCCCGTAACGACAGATTTAACTATGGCTACACCTTC; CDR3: CASSSRNDRFNYGYTF
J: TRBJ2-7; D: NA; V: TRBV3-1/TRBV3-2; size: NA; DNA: TGTGCCAGCAGCCAAGGCGGTACAGGGCAGGGGGGGTCCTACGAGCAGTACTTC; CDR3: CASSQGGTGQGGSYEQYF
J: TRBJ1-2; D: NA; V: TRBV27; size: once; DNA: TGTGCCAGCAGCTCGCCAGGGACCTATGGCTACACCTTC; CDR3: CASSSPGTYGYTF
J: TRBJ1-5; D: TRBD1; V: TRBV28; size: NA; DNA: TGTGCCAGCAGCTGGACAGGGGAAGGACAGCCCCAGCATTTT; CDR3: CASSWTGEGQPQHF
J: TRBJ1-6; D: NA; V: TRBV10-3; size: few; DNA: TGTGCCATCAGTCCGAAAAATTCACCCCTCCACTTT; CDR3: CAISPKNSPLHF
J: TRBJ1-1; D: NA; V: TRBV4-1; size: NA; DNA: TGCGCCAGCAGCCATACCATGGGTCGTACTGAAGCTTTCTTT; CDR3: CASSHTMGRTEAFF
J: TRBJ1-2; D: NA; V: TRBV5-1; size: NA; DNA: TGCGCCAGCAGCTTGACCCTCGACAACAACTATGGCTACACCTTC; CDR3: CASSLTLDNNYGYTF
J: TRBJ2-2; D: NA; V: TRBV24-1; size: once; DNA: TGTGCCACCAGTGAGGGTCCGCTAAGGAGCGGGGAGCTGTTTTTT; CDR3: CATSEGPLRSGELFF
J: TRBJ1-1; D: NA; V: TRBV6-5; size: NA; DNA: TGTGCCAGCAGTTACCAGGGTATAGCTGAAGCTTTCTTT; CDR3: CASSYQGIAEAFF
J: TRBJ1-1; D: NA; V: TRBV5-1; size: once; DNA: TGCGCCAGCAGCTTGGATTACCGCCCGGGGAACACTGAAGCTTTCTTT; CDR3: CASSLDYRPGNTEAFF
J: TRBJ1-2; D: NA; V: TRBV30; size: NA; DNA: TGTGCCTGGAGTGAGGCCAGAAACTATGGCTACACCTTC; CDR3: CAWSEARNYGYTF
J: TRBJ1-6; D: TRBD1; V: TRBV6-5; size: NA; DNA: TGTGCCAGCAGTTACCGGACAGGGGTTGATAATTCACCCCTCCACTTT; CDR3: CASSYRTGVDNSPLHF
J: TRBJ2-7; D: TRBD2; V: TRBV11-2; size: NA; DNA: TGTGCCAGCAGCTTCCCCGGGACTAGAACCCACGAGCAGTACTTC; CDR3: CASSFPGTRTHEQYF
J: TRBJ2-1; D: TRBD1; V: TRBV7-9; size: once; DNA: TGTGCCAGCAGCCCCAGACAGGGATACAATGAGCAGTTCTTC; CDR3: CASSPRQGYNEQFF
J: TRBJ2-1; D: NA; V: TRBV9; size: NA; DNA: TGTGCCAGCAGCGTAGGGCCAGGGAGCTCCTACAATGAGCAGTTCTTC; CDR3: CASSVGPGSSYNEQFF
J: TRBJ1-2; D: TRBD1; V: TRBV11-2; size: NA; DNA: TGTGCCAGCAGCTTCCAGACAGGGGTATCAGGAGGCTACACCTTC; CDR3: CASSFQTGVSGGYTF
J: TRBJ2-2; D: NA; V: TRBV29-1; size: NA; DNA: TGCAGCGCCCTCCCCCCGGACAAGGGCTCGAACACCGGGGAGCTGTTTTTT; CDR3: CSALPPDKGSNTGELFF
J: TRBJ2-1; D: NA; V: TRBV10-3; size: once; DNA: TGTGCCATCAGTGAGAGCAGGGACCGTGAGCAGTTCTTC; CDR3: CAISESRDREQFF
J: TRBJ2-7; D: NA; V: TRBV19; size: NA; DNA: TGTGCCAGTCACCCCGGGGACATCTCCTCTTACGAGCAGTACTTC; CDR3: CASHPGDISSYEQYF
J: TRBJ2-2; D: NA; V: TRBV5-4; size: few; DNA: TGTGCCAGCACCCCGGACAGCACCGGGGAGCTGTTTTTT; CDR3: CASTPDSTGELFF
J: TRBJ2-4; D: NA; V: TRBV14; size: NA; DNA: TGTGCCAGCAGCCAAGGGGCGAGTAGGAATATCATTCAGTACTTC; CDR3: CASSQGASRNIIQYF
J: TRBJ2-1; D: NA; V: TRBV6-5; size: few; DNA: TGTGCCAGCAGTTACTCGGGGCGCAATGAGCAGTTCTTC; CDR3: CASSYSGRNEQFF
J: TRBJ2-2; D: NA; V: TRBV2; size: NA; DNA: TGTGCCAGCAGAGGGGGAGTGAACACCGGGGAGCTGTTTTTT; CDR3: CASRGGVNTGELFF
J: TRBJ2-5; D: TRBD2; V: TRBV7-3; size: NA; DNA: TGTGCCAGCAGCCCCCGGGGGCTAGCGGGGATGGAGACCCAGTACTTC; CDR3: CASSPRGLAGMETQYF
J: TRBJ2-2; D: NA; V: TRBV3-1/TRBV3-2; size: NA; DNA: TGTGCCAGCAGCCAAAGGCCGGGTTTTGGACCCGCCGGGGAGCTGTTTTTT; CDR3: CASSQRPGFGPAGELFF
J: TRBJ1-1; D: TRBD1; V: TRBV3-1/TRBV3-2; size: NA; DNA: TGTGCCAGCAGCCCAGATAGGGACAGCTTGAACACTGAAGCTTTCTTT; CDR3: CASSPDRDSLNTEAFF
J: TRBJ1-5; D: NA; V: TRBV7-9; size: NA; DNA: TGTGCCAGCAGCTTAAACACTAATAATCAGCCCCAGCATTTT; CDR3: CASSLNTNNQPQHF